The clone carrying this TCR beta chain was detected a few times. With 0 bases removed from V and 6 bases from J, the gap between germline ends came to 11 bases. The CDR3 extends over 14 amino acids. Germline V gives CDR1 MNHNY, CDR2 SVGAGI (reference sequence). The PCR used 60 Vbeta and 13 Jbeta primers. Assay: immunoSEQ multiplex PCR; the TCRdb copy retains only in-frame clones and omits some. The data hold under 200,000 clones, with more than 75% observed a single time. This sample was included in a study of cytomegalovirus exposure and HLA in healthy donors. This sequence joins TRBV6-6 and TRBJ1-2, with TRBD1 as a possible D gene (6 bases). This TCR derives from a woman in her forties or fifties in good health and CMV-seropositive. Sequencing was done on a sample of PBMCs. The DNA for the CDR3 is TGTGCCAGCAGTTACTCCGGGACAAAAGATGGCTACACCTTC. Translated: CASSYSGTKDGYTF.